This TCR beta chain was obtained from a study of shared clonotypes between healthy human individuals. Sequencing was at deep level. The method was immunoSEQ multiplex PCR; TCRdb's version includes in-frame clones alone and lacks a portion of them. The sample includes 2 million to 2.5 million clones, 90% to 97% of them seen just once. V dropped 6 bases and J dropped 4 bases, with 15 bases sitting between them. Germline V gene data show CDR1 as MDHEN and CDR2 as SYDVKM. CDR3 length: 14 amino acids. The sample consisted of naive CD4+ T cells sorted from blood. Subset noted: CD45RA+ positively selected. The clonotype originates from a man between 18 and 35 years old in good health. This sequence joins TRBV28 and TRBJ1-2; D not resolved. The CDR3 DNA follows: TGTGCCAGCAGAGACTACGGATCACTCTATGGCTACACCTTC. Translation gives CASRDYGSLYGYTF.